The rows below give T cell receptor beta chains drawn from one sample of a study of OX40 agonist ivuxolimab in advanced cancers. Generated by immunoSEQ multiplex PCR, the TCRdb table keeps only in-frame clones and is missing some. The table records around 30,000 clones, roughly 80% of them present only once. The starting material was CD4+ or CD8+ T cells sorted from blood, obtained in a trial of the OX40 agonist ivuxolimab. These receptors all come from an adult with an advanced solid tumor such as melanoma, head and neck, liver or kidney cancer. Both conserved end residues are part of each CDR3. The D gene is left open where the match is weak. Size is omitted from some rows. Given values are once, few, many or a class for expanded clones.

v_gene	abundance	j_gene	d_gene	CDR3aa	CDR3nt
TRBV15	.	TRBJ1-3	.	CATSRTPRTDSGNTIYF	TGTGCCACCAGCAGGACGCCCCGGACTGACTCTGGAAACACCATATATTTT
TRBV5-1	.	TRBJ2-7	.	CASSDLATSYEQYF	TGCGCCAGCAGCGATCTAGCGACCTCCTACGAGCAGTACTTC
TRBV6-5	few	TRBJ2-2	.	CASSRSGSELFF	TGTGCCAGCAGTCGGAGCGGGTCCGAGCTGTTTTTT
TRBV6-5	.	TRBJ1-2	TRBD1	CATLGQGADGYTF	TGTGCCACCCTGGGACAGGGGGCGGATGGCTACACCTTC
TRBV7-9	.	TRBJ2-7	TRBD1	CASSPDRGSSYEQYF	TGTGCCAGCAGCCCAGACAGGGGAAGCTCCTACGAGCAGTACTTC
TRBV7-3	.	TRBJ2-3	TRBD2	CASRTSGGSDTQYF	TGTGCCAGCAGGACTAGCGGGGGATCAGATACGCAGTATTTT
TRBV21-1	.	TRBJ2-2	.	CASSAPTGQGNTGELFF	TGTGCCAGCAGCGCCCCGACGGGACAGGGGAACACCGGGGAGCTGTTTTTT
TRBV5-1	.	TRBJ2-3	TRBD1	CASSLNPGTGNTDTQYF	TGCGCCAGCAGCTTGAACCCCGGGACAGGTAACACAGATACGCAGTATTTT
TRBV7-2	.	TRBJ1-4	.	CASSLGVNEKLFF	TGTGCCAGCAGCTTAGGGGTAAATGAAAAACTGTTTTTT
TRBV6-6	.	TRBJ2-2	.	CASNPGNGHTGELFF	TGTGCCAGCAATCCGGGCAACGGCCACACCGGGGAGCTGTTTTTT
TRBV10-3	.	TRBJ2-7	.	CAISENYEQYF	TGTGCCATCAGTGAGAACTACGAGCAGTACTTC
TRBV5-4	.	TRBJ2-3	.	CASSLKTGAVTDTQYF	TGTGCCAGCAGCTTGAAGACGGGGGCAGTAACAGATACGCAGTATTTT
TRBV18	.	TRBJ2-5	TRBD2	CASSPSLAGGPKETQYF	TGTGCCAGCTCACCAAGTCTAGCGGGGGGGCCTAAGGAGACCCAGTACTTC
TRBV7-2	.	TRBJ2-2	.	CASSVLTSPQLFF	TGTGCCAGCAGCGTCCTCACTAGCCCGCAGCTGTTTTTT
TRBV7-8	.	TRBJ2-5	TRBD1	CASGQGEGFRETQYF	TGTGCCAGCGGACAGGGCGAAGGGTTTCGCGAGACCCAGTACTTC
TRBV7-2	.	TRBJ2-6	.	CASSPPGANVLTF	TGTGCCAGCAGCCCCCCTGGGGCCAACGTCCTGACTTTC
TRBV6-1	.	TRBJ2-5	TRBD2	CARTPRTRYETQYF	TGTGCCCGAACCCCACGGACTAGATACGAGACCCAGTACTTC
TRBV19	.	TRBJ1-2	.	CASTATGNYGYTF	TGTGCCAGTACCGCGACAGGCAACTATGGCTACACCTTC
TRBV6-5	.	TRBJ1-1	TRBD1	CASSYYGTGNTEAFF	TGTGCCAGCAGTTACTACGGGACAGGGAACACTGAAGCTTTCTTT
TRBV30	.	TRBJ1-3	.	CAWRGGSGNTIYF	TGTGCCTGGAGGGGGGGCTCTGGAAACACCATATATTTT
TRBV5-1	.	TRBJ2-1	.	CASSRGETGHEQFF	TGCGCCAGCAGCCGGGGCGAAACAGGGCATGAGCAGTTCTTC
TRBV7-9	.	TRBJ2-1	TRBD2	CASSLGTRDNEQFF	TGTGCCAGCAGCTTAGGGACTAGAGACAATGAGCAGTTCTTC